The 14 T cell receptor beta chains below come from one sample, sequenced in a study of blood T cell repertoires in COVID-19. Repertoires were generated with immunoSEQ multiplex PCR, while TCRdb's copy carries only in-frame clones and drops some. This sample carries about 14,000 clones, approximately 80% of them seen once, and the ten largest clones take around 15%. Sequenced: peripheral blood. All receptors derive from a human donor in a cohort sampled during active COVID-19.

The table lists this clone with a few counts. V and J are TRBV3-1 (or the pseudogene TRBV3-2) and TRBJ2-4; D remains ambiguous. This CDR3 contains 16 residues. CDR1 and CDR2 from the germline V gene are LGHDT and YNNKEL (reference sequence). The V end lost 1 base, the J end lost 2 bases, and 12 bases lay between the germline ends. The CDR3 sequence: CASSQGGLRTKNIQYF. DNA for the CDR3: TGTGCCAGCAGCCAAGGCGGCTTAAGAACCAAAAACATTCAGTACTTC.

In this sample, this clone turned up a few times. The CDR3 loop reads CASRGGPRNTEAFF. The DNA for the CDR3 is TGTGCCAGCAGGGGAGGACCCAGGAACACTGAAGCTTTCTTT. The chain has TRBV28 and TRBJ1-1; no definite D call. CDR1 is MDHEN, CDR2 SYDVKM, per germline. CDR3 size: 14 residues. Trimming pared 6 bases from V and 1 base from J, leaving 12 bases between.

V usage is TRBV10-1 and J usage is TRBJ2-1; 12 bases are shared with TRBD2. This CDR3 has 17 residues. J was trimmed by 1 base and V by 10 bases; bases with no gene match: 11. Germline lookup yields CDR1 WNHNN and CDR2 SYGVQD (reference sequence). The DNA for the CDR3 is TGCGCCATCCAGACTAGCGGGGGCCTTCTATCCTACAATGAGCAGTTCTTC. Amino acids: CAIQTSGGLLSYNEQFF.

This CDR3 is CAISGQRGGTQYF. CDR3 in DNA: TGTGCCATCAGTGGCCAGCGGGGGGGGACCCAGTACTTC. The chain carries TRBV10-3 and TRBJ2-5; 10 nucleotides line up with TRBD2. Unmatched junction bases numbered 3, after V lost 4 bases and J lost 7 bases. CDR1 and CDR2 (germline): ENHRY, SYGVKD. This CDR3 region has 13 residues.

This clone occurred a few times. The chain employs TRBV19 and TRBJ1-6, with D possibly matching TRBD1 (5 bases). V lost 8 bases and J lost 7, with 12 bases in between. The CDR3 covers 13 residues. Germline-derived CDR1 and CDR2 are LNHDA and SQIVND (reference sequence). In nucleotides, the CDR3 is TGTGCCAGTCAGGAAGACAGAAATTCACCCCTCCACTTT. Translation gives CASQEDRNSPLHF.

This clone was recorded a few times. The J gene is TRBJ1-2, the V gene TRBV5-4, with D possibly matching TRBD1 (5 bases). This CDR3 has 16 amino acids. Germline V gene sequence: CDR1 SGHNT, CDR2 YYREEE (reference sequence). The V end was cut by 0 bases, the J end by 8 bases, with 20 bases between. CDR3 DNA: TGTGCCAGCAGCTTGGAATCTGGTCTGGGGCCACAAGGCTACACCTTC. Residues: CASSLESGLGPQGYTF.

V and J are TRBV4-3 and TRBJ2-6; 11 nucleotides match TRBD2. Germline assignment: CDR1 LGHNA and CDR2 YSLEER. CDR3 size: 18 residues. Trimming cost V 2 bases and J 1 base; bases outside gene matches: 4. The CDR3 spells CASSQSLAGGSGANVLTF. The DNA for the CDR3 is TGCGCCAGCAGCCAATCCCTAGCGGGAGGTTCTGGGGCCAACGTCCTGACTTTC.

This clone was detected only once. This chain connects TRBV15 to TRBJ2-6; D is uncertain. Germline V gives CDR1 LNHNV, CDR2 YYDKDF (reference sequence). This CDR3 is built from 15 residues. V dropped 1 base and J dropped 0 bases, with 4 bases sitting between them. CDR3 nucleotides: TGTGCCACCAGCAGAGGAGTCTCTGGGGCCAACGTCCTGACTTTC. Translating gives CATSRGVSGANVLTF.

This clone was detected only a few times. The rearrangement joins TRBV6-2 or TRBV6-3 to TRBJ1-5; D unresolved. The germline V gene encodes CDR1 MNHEY and CDR2 SVGEGT. The V and J ends lost 1 base and 0 bases respectively, with 10 bases between them. The CDR3 consists of 16 residues. CDR3 coding DNA: TGTGCCAGCAGTTACTGGGCCGGCGATAGCAATCAGCCCCAGCATTTT. Its translation: CASSYWAGDSNQPQHF.

The V gene is TRBV9, the J gene TRBJ1-4; the D is unclear. Germline V CDR1 and CDR2: SGDLS, YYNGEE. Trimming removed 4 bases at V and 0 bases at J, with 19 bases between. The length of the CDR3 is 18 residues. The CDR3 reads CASSPGPIDLATNEKLFF. The CDR3 nucleotides are TGTGCCAGCAGCCCAGGCCCTATAGACCTTGCAACTAATGAAAAACTGTTTTTT.

The rearrangement links TRBV5-4 to TRBJ2-7; weak D call: TRBD1 (5 bases). The CDR3 has 15 amino acids. CDR1 SGHNT and CDR2 YYREEE come from the germline V gene (reference sequence). Between the trimmed V and J ends, which lost 3 bases and 2 bases, there was a span of 15 bases. CDR3 in DNA: TGTGCCAGCAGCTGGGGCCCCAGCCTTACCTACGAGCAGTACTTC. This codes for CASSWGPSLTYEQYF.

Only a few counts were recorded for this clone. CDR3 sequence: CASSIGPGTGELFF. In DNA form, the CDR3 reads TGTGCCAGTAGTATAGGGCCGGGGACCGGGGAGCTGTTTTTT. The V gene is TRBV19, the J gene TRBJ2-2, with D perhaps matching TRBD2 (5 bases). The CDR3 length is 14 residues. Germline values: CDR1 LNHDA, CDR2 SQIVND (reference sequence). The V end lost 1 base, the J end lost 5 bases, and 8 bases lay between the germline ends.

The genes are TRBV7-8 and TRBJ1-2, with 9 bases that match TRBD1. The ends lost 3 bases at V and 4 bases at J; junction bases unmatched: 3. Germline loops: CDR1 SGHVS, CDR2 FQNEAQ. This CDR3 is built from 14 residues. The CDR3 DNA sequence: TGTGCCAGCAGCTTGGGGGGACAGGGCTATGGCTACACCTTC. This gives the protein CASSLGGQGYGYTF.

In its sample, this clone was seen a few times. V gene TRBV19 combines with J gene TRBJ1-1; the match to TRBD1 covers 7 bases. Germline V lookup: CDR1 LNHDA, CDR2 SQIVND (reference sequence). This CDR3 has 11 residues. The V and J ends lost 3 bases and 11 bases, in that order; junction bases with no gene match: 3. The CDR3 here is CASSIDREAFF. The DNA for the CDR3 is TGTGCCAGTAGTATCGACAGGGAGGCTTTCTTT.